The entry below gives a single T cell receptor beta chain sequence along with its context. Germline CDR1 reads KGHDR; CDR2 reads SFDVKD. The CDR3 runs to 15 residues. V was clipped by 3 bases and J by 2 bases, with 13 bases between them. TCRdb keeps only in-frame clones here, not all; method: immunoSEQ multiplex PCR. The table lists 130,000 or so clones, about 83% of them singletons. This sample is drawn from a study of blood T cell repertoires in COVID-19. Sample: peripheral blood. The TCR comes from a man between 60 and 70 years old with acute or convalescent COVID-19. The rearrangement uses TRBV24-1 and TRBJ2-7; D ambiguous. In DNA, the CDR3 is TGTGCCACCAGTGATGCAGGCGCCCCCGCCTACGAGCAGTACTTC. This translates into CATSDAGAPAYEQYF.